A selection of T cell receptor beta chains follows, all from one sample in a study of T cells in localized non-small cell lung cancer. Sequenced by immunoSEQ multiplex PCR; TCRdb stores in-frame clones only, minus some. The repertoire holds about 34,000 clones, 78% seen once, with around a third in the top ten. Sequencing was performed on peripheral blood, taken before any cancer treatment. These receptors all come from a male donor older than 55 with stage II squamous cell lung carcinoma. CDR3s include the opening cysteine and the closing phenylalanine or tryptophan. D genes are given only for firm matches. A clone size is listed for some rows: how often the clone was seen (once, few, many), or a class if it is expanded.

TRBV5-1	NA	TRBJ2-7	NA	15	TGCGCCAGCAGCTTGTCCGGGACGGCCTCCTACGAGCAGTACTTC	CASSLSGTASYEQYF
TRBV30	TRBD1	TRBJ1-4	few	14	TGTGCCTGGAGGGAGACAGGGGGTAAAGAAAAACTGTTTTTT	CAWRETGGKEKLFF
TRBV6-1	NA	TRBJ1-5	NA	17	TGTGCCAGCAGTGCCCGAAGGGGGGGGATTAGCAATCAGCCCCAGCATTTT	CASSARRGGISNQPQHF
TRBV4-1	NA	TRBJ2-7	NA	13	TGCGCCAGCAGCCAAGATTCGGGTAACGAGCAGTACTTC	CASSQDSGNEQYF
TRBV19	TRBD1	TRBJ1-4	NA	15	TGTGCCAGTAGTGTCTCTGGGACAGCGAATGAAAAACTGTTTTTT	CASSVSGTANEKLFF
TRBV2	NA	TRBJ1-1	few	15	TGTGCCAGCAGTGAAAGGAGACAGCGGAACACTGAAGCTTTCTTT	CASSERRQRNTEAFF
TRBV6-1	NA	TRBJ1-5	few	12	TGTGCCAGCAGTGAAAGCAATCAGCCCCAGCATTTT	CASSESNQPQHF
TRBV5-1	TRBD1	TRBJ1-2	NA	14	TGCGCCAGCAGCGAGGCGGGCCAGGGGGACGGCTACACCTTC	CASSEAGQGDGYTF
TRBV11-2	TRBD2	TRBJ2-2	NA	17	TGTGCCAGCAGCTTGCGGACTAGCGGAATGAACACCGGGGAGCTGTTTTTT	CASSLRTSGMNTGELFF
TRBV2	NA	TRBJ2-2	NA	14	TGTGCCAGCTACCCAGGGGTGGTCACCGGGGAGCTGTTTTTT	CASYPGVVTGELFF
TRBV10-2	NA	TRBJ2-1	NA	13	TGCGCCAGCCGATGGACAGCCTACAATGAGCAGTTCTTC	CASRWTAYNEQFF
TRBV5-1	TRBD2	TRBJ2-1	few	14	TGCGCCAGCCAGCGGGATGTAGCGGGGTTTCGGCAGTTCTTC	CASQRDVAGFRQFF
TRBV5-8	NA	TRBJ2-1	NA	13	TGTGCCAGCAGCTCTGGGCCGTACAATGAGCAGTTCTTC	CASSSGPYNEQFF
TRBV12-5	TRBD1	TRBJ2-7	once	17	TGTGCTAGTGGTTTGGTAGTGACAGGGGGGCCTTCCTACGAGCAGTACTTC	CASGLVVTGGPSYEQYF
TRBV6-1	NA	TRBJ2-1	NA	15	TGTGCCAGCAGTGAAGGGCCTGGGGCTCCGCATGAGCAGTTCTTC	CASSEGPGAPHEQFF
TRBV29-1	NA	TRBJ1-3	few	13	TGCAGCGGCGGTAGGGGCCCAGGGAACACCATATATTTT	CSGGRGPGNTIYF
TRBV5-4	TRBD1	TRBJ1-2	NA	15	TGTGCCAGCAGCTGGGGGGGACAGGGGAACTATGGCTACACCTTC	CASSWGGQGNYGYTF
TRBV5-4	TRBD2	TRBJ2-5	NA	15	TGTGCCAGCAGCTTGGACCTAGCGGGAGTAGAGACCCAGTACTTC	CASSLDLAGVETQYF
TRBV7-9	TRBD1	TRBJ1-1	NA	15	TGTGCCAGCAGCCCACTAGGGACAGGGGGCACTGAAGCTTTCTTT	CASSPLGTGGTEAFF
TRBV5-6	TRBD1	TRBJ1-5	once	15	TGTGCCAGCAGCTTTGGGACAGGGGGCAATCAGCCCCAGCATTTT	CASSFGTGGNQPQHF
TRBV29-1	TRBD2	TRBJ2-1	NA	12	TGCAGCGTTGCCCAGGAGCGGGGGGGCCAGTTCTTC	CSVAQERGGQFF
TRBV7-9	TRBD2	TRBJ2-3	NA	17	TGTGCCAGCAGTCTCAACCGCCTAGCGGGAGTAACAGATACGCAGTATTTT	CASSLNRLAGVTDTQYF
TRBV11-2	NA	TRBJ1-4	NA	15	TGTGCCAGCAGCCCCGCGGGGGATAAATATGAAAAACTGTTTTTT	CASSPAGDKYEKLFF
TRBV30	NA	TRBJ2-1	NA	11	TGTGCCTGGAGTCTTAGGAATGAGCAGTTCTTC	CAWSLRNEQFF
TRBV15	TRBD1	TRBJ2-2	NA	13	TGTGCCACGGGACAGGGGCGGACCGGGGAGCTGTTTTTT	CATGQGRTGELFF
TRBV6-5	NA	TRBJ1-4	NA	15	TGTGCCAGCAGTTACTTACCGGGGGCGACTGAAAAACTGTTTTTT	CASSYLPGATEKLFF
TRBV6-1	NA	TRBJ1-2	NA	13	TGTGCCAGCAAACCGAGTACAGTGTATGGCTACACCTTC	CASKPSTVYGYTF
TRBV5-1	NA	TRBJ1-4	NA	15	TGCGCCAGCAGCCGGGGTGGGTCAACTAATGAAAAACTGTTTTTT	CASSRGGSTNEKLFF
TRBV5-5	NA	TRBJ1-6	NA	15	TGTGCCAGCAGCGTGACGGGACTTGATAATTCACCCCTCCACTTT	CASSVTGLDNSPLHF
TRBV7-9	NA	TRBJ1-5	NA	12	TGTGCCAGCAGCTTAGGGACTCAGCCCCAGCATTTT	CASSLGTQPQHF